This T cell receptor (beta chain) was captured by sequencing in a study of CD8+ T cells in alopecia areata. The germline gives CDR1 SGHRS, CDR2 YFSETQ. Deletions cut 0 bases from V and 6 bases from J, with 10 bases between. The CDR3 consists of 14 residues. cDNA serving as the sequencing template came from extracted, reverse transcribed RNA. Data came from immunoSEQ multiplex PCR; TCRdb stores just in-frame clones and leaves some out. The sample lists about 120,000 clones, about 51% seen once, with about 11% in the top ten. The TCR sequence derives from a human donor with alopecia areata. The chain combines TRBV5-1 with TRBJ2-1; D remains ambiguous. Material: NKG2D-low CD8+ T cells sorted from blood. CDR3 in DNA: TGCGCCAGCAGCTTGGATCATGGCGCCAATGAGCAGTTCTTC. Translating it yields CASSLDHGANEQFF.